This TCR beta chain was retrieved from a study of T cell changes during pregnancy in multiple sclerosis. Germline lookup yields CDR1 KGHSH and CDR2 LQKENI. The CDR3 runs 16 residues. The V and J ends lost 6 bases and 4 bases, in that order; junction bases with no gene match: 6. Only in-frame clones appear in the TCRdb table, and some are missing; sequencing was by immunoSEQ multiplex PCR. This sample carries 80,000 to 95,000 clones, approximately 92% of them seen once, and the ten largest clones take around 1.4%. The sequencing used peripheral blood, collected in the third trimester of pregnancy. The chain is built from TRBV18 and TRBJ2-2; 12 bases match TRBD2. This receptor was obtained from a female donor in good health, enrolled as a control in a pregnancy study. The CDR3 coding sequence is TGTGCCAGCTCCCTCGGACTAGCGGGGAGCACCGGGGAGCTGTTTTTT. The encoded protein is CASSLGLAGSTGELFF. Drawing the rest from reference TRBV18 and TRBJ2-2, the complete variable domain is NAGVMQNPRHLVRRRGQEARLRCSPMKGHSHVYWYRQLPEEGLKFMVYLQKENIIDESGMPKERFSAEFPKEGPSILRIQQVVRGDSAAYFCASSLGLAGSTGELFFGEGSRLTVL.